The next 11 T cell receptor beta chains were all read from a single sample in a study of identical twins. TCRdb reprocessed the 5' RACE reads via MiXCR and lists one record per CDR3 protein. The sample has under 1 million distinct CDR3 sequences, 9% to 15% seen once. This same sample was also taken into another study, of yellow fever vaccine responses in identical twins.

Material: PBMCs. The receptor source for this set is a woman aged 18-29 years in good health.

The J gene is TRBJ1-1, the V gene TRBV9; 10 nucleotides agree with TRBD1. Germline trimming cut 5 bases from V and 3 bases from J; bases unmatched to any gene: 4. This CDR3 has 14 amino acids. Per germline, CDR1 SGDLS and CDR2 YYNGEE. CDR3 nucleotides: TGTGCCAGCAGGTTAGGGACAGGGGACACTGAAGCTTTCTTT. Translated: CASRLGTGDTEAFF.

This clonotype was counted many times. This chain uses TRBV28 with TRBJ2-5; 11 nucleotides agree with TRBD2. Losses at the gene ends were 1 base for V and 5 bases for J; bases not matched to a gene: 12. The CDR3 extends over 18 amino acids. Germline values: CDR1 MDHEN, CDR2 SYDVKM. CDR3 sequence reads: CASSLFYLAGGGQETQYF. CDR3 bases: TGTGCCAGCAGTTTATTTTACCTAGCGGGGGGCGGACAGGAGACCCAGTACTTC.

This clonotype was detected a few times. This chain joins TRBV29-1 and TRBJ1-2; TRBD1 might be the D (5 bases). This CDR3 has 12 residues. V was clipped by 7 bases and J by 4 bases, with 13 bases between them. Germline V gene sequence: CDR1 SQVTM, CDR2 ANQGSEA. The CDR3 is CSARQGFYGYTF. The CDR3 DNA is TGCAGCGCCAGGCAGGGATTCTATGGCTACACCTTC.

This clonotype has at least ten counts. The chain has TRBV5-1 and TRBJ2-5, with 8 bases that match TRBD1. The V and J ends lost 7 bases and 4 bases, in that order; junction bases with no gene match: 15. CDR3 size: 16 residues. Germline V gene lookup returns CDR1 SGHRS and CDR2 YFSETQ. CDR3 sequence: CASRGGTGASRETQYF. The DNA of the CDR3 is TGCGCCAGCCGAGGCGGGACAGGAGCCTCAAGAGAGACCCAGTACTTC.

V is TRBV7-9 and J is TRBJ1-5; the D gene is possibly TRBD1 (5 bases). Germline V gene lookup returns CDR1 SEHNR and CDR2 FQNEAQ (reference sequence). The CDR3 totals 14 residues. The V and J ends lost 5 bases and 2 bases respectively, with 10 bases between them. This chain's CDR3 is CASSQRDGNQPQHF. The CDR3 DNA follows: TGTGCCAGCAGCCAGAGGGACGGCAATCAGCCCCAGCATTTT.

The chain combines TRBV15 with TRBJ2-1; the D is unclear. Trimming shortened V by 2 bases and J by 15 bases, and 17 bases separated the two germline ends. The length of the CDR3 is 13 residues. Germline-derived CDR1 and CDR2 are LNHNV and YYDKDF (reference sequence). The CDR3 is CATSRPMTMSRFF. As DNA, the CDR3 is TGTGCCACCAGCAGACCAATGACAATGAGTCGGTTCTTC.

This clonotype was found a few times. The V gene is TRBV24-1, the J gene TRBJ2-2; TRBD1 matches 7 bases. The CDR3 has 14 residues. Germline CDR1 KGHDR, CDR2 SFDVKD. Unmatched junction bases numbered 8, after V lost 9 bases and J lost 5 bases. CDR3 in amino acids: CATQQGSATGELFF. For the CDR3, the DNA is TGTGCCACCCAACAGGGGAGCGCGACCGGGGAGCTGTTTTTT.

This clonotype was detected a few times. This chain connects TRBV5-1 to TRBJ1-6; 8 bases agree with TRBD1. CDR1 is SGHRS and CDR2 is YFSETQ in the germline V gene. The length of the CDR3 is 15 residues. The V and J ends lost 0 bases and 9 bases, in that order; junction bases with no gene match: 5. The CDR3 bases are TGCGCCAGCAGCTTGGTTGGACAGGGAACTTCACCCCTCCACTTT. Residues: CASSLVGQGTSPLHF.

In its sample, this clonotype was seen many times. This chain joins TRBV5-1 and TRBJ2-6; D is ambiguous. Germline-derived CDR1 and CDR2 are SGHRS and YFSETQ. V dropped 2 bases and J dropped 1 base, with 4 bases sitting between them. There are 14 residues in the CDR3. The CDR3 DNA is TGCGCCAGCAGCTTCGGATCTGGGGCCAACGTCCTGACTTTC. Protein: CASSFGSGANVLTF.

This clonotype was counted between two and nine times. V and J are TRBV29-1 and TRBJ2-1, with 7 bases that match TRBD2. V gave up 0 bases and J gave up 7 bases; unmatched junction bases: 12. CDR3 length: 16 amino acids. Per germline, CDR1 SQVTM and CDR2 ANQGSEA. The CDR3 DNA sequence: TGCAGCGTTGAAGACCTCCCTTTGCGGGAGAGAAATGAGCAGTTCTTC. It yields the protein CSVEDLPLRERNEQFF.

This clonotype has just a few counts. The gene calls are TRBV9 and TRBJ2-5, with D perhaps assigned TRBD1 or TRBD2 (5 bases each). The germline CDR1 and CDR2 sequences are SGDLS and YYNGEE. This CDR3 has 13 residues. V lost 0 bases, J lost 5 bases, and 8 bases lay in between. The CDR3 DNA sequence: TGTGCCAGCAGCGTAGGACAGCGGGAGACCCAGTACTTC. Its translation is CASSVGQRETQYF.